What follows are 20 T cell receptor beta chains derived from one specimen sequenced in a study of blood T cell repertoires in COVID-19. Profiled with immunoSEQ multiplex PCR; TCRdb holds only in-frame clones, not every one. The sample holds roughly 200,000 clones, about 88% seen once. What was sequenced was PBMCs or T cells enriched from blood (not recorded which). These receptors were obtained from a woman in her thirties who had been exposed to COVID-19.

The chain combines TRBV5-8 with TRBJ1-5; D call uncertain. The V and J ends lost 2 bases and 2 bases respectively, with 5 bases between them. This CDR3 contains 13 residues. CDR1 is SGHTS, CDR2 YDEGEE, per germline. The CDR3 reads CASSLQRNQPQHF. Here the CDR3 DNA reads TGTGCCAGCAGCTTACAGCGCAATCAGCCCCAGCATTTT.

The J gene is TRBJ1-1, the V gene TRBV19, with TRBD1 as a possible D gene (6 bases). The germline V and J ends were trimmed by 6 bases and 5 bases, with 16 bases remaining between them. CDR3 size: 14 residues. The germline gives CDR1 LNHDA, CDR2 SQIVND (reference sequence). Written as DNA, the CDR3 is TGTGCCAGTAGCACCGGGCGGGGGCCGACTGAAGCTTTCTTT. This translates into CASSTGRGPTEAFF.

The chain is built from TRBV3-1 (or the pseudogene TRBV3-2) and TRBJ2-7, with D maybe TRBD1 (6 bases). This CDR3 is built from 14 residues. CDR1 is LGHDT and CDR2 is YNNKEL in the germline V gene (reference sequence). V was cut by 1 base and J by 6 bases, with 13 bases left in between. CDR3 sequence reads: CASSQGTAVGEQYF. The DNA of the CDR3 is TGTGCCAGCAGCCAAGGGACAGCCGTTGGCGAGCAGTACTTC.

The chain links TRBV5-1 to TRBJ1-4; TRBD1 matches at 11 bases. The germline CDR1 and CDR2 sequences are SGHRS and YFSETQ. The CDR3 totals 16 residues. V trimming: 0 bases; J trimming: 3 bases; junction bases outside the gene matches: 1. The CDR3 coding sequence is TGCGCCAGCAGCTTGGAGGGACAGGGGGCTAATGAAAAACTGTTTTTT. Its translation: CASSLEGQGANEKLFF.

The gene calls are TRBV7-2 and TRBJ1-5, with unresolved D. Trimming removed 3 bases at V and 1 base at J, with 10 bases between. The length of the CDR3 is 15 residues. Per the germline V gene, CDR1 is SGHTA and CDR2 is FQGNSA. CDR3 sequence: CASSFEGSSNQPQHF. The CDR3 region has the DNA TGTGCCAGCAGCTTTGAGGGCTCGAGCAATCAGCCCCAGCATTTT.

CDR3 loop: CASSETERDRGGKGNQPQHF. CDR3 bases: TGTGCCAGCAGTGAAACTGAGCGGGACAGGGGAGGAAAGGGCAATCAGCCCCAGCATTTT. This chain connects TRBV2 to TRBJ1-5; 10 nucleotides line up with TRBD1. The CDR3 covers 20 residues. Germline CDR1 reads SNHLY; CDR2 reads FYNNEI. The ends lost 2 bases at V and 2 bases at J; junction bases unmatched: 15.

There are a few counts of this clone. The chain has TRBV2 and TRBJ2-1; 9 nucleotides match TRBD2. Germline V CDR1 and CDR2: SNHLY, FYNNEI. This CDR3 contains 15 residues. V was pared by 8 bases and J by 8 bases, with 13 bases of the junction left unmatched. The CDR3 DNA reads as TGTGCCAGCCTGAAGTCCAGCGGGGGGAGGGATGAGCAGTTCTTC. This codes for CASLKSSGGRDEQFF. Based on the CDR3 plus reference TRBV2 and TRBJ2-1, the full variable domain is EPEVTQTPSHQVTQMGQEVILRCVPISNHLYFYWYRQILGQKVEFLVSFYNNEISEKSEIFDDQFSVERPDGSNFTLKIRSTKLEDSAMYFCASLKSSGGRDEQFFGPGTRLTVL.

This clone was counted a single time. V usage is TRBV4-2 and J usage is TRBJ2-1; D gene ambiguous. Trimming pared 5 bases from V and 7 bases from J, leaving 9 bases between. This CDR3 is 12 amino acids long. The germline V gene encodes CDR1 LGHNA and CDR2 YNFKEQ. The CDR3 nucleotides are TGTGCCAGCAGCGTCAGCAGGAATGAGCAGTTCTTC. Protein sequence: CASSVSRNEQFF.

The chain uses TRBV15 and TRBJ2-3, with D possibly being TRBD1 (6 bases). CDR1 and CDR2 (germline): LNHNV, YYDKDF (reference sequence). The length of the CDR3 is 15 residues. V was shortened by 2 bases and J by 7 bases, with 16 bases between the two germline ends. The CDR3 nucleotides are TGTGCCACCAGCAGAACAAGGCAGGGGATTAATACGCAGTATTTT. This gives the protein CATSRTRQGINTQYF.

The chain is built from TRBV2 and TRBJ1-6; D perhaps matches TRBD1 (6 bases). Germline CDR1 reads SNHLY; CDR2 reads FYNNEI. The CDR3 has 18 residues. Trimming took 7 bases from V and 4 from J, leaving 23 bases between them. The CDR3 DNA reads as TGTGCCAGCATAAAGAGGCTGGACAGATCTTGGTATAATTCACCCCTCCACTTT. As protein: CASIKRLDRSWYNSPLHF.

Here the CDR3 reads CASSLPGQASYNEQFF. Here the CDR3 DNA reads TGTGCCAGCAGTTTACCCGGACAGGCTTCCTACAATGAGCAGTTCTTC. V usage is TRBV28 and J usage is TRBJ2-1; the match to TRBD1 covers 7 bases. Germline CDR1 MDHEN, CDR2 SYDVKM. V lost 2 bases, J lost 1 base, and 5 bases stayed unmatched. This CDR3 contains 16 residues.

The J gene is TRBJ2-3, the V gene TRBV5-8; 9 bases align to TRBD2. Germline trimming cut 6 bases from V and 4 bases from J; bases unmatched to any gene: 12. From germline, CDR1 is SGHTS and CDR2 YDEGEE. This CDR3 region has 16 residues. The CDR3 bases are TGTGCCAGCACCCGGTTTCTTAGCGGGGGTGCAGATACGCAGTATTTT. As protein: CASTRFLSGGADTQYF.

The V and J genes are TRBV19 and TRBJ2-1, with TRBD2 matching 8 bases. The trim removed 7 bases at V and 5 bases at J, leaving 10 bases unmatched. The CDR3 extends over 15 amino acids. From germline, CDR1 is LNHDA and CDR2 SQIVND (reference sequence). The CDR3 nucleotides read TGTGCCAGTACCGTTAGCGGGGAAAGAAACAATGAGCAGTTCTTC. It is translated as CASTVSGERNNEQFF. The variable domain in full, with the rest retrieved from reference TRBV19 and TRBJ2-1, is DGGITQSPKYLFRKEGQNVTLSCEQNLNHDAMYWYRQDPGQGLRLIYYSQIVNDFQKGDIAEGYSVSREKKESFPLTVTSAQKNPTAFYLCASTVSGERNNEQFFGPGTRLTVL.

The chain has TRBV10-3 and TRBJ1-1; 7 bases map to TRBD1. This CDR3 comprises 12 residues. In germline, CDR1 is ENHRY, CDR2 SYGVKD. Trimming took 9 bases from V and 4 from J; bases not matched to a gene: 5. CDR3: CAIGQAGTEAFF. CDR3 in DNA: TGTGCCATAGGACAGGCGGGCACTGAAGCTTTCTTT.

The V and J genes are TRBV7-9 and TRBJ1-1, with a possible D match to TRBD1 (6 bases). Germline V lookup: CDR1 SEHNR, CDR2 FQNEAQ (reference sequence). This CDR3 region has 14 residues. Trimming removed 5 bases from V and 6 bases from J, with 16 bases in between. For the CDR3, the DNA is TGTGCCAGCAGCCCCCGACAGGTTGTGTCTGAAGCTTTCTTT. Its protein product is CASSPRQVVSEAFF.

The gene calls are TRBV18 and TRBJ1-4, with D possibly matching TRBD1 (5 bases). The CDR3 contains 17 residues. Germline CDR1 and CDR2: KGHSH and LQKENI. V was trimmed by 6 bases and J by 4 bases, leaving 21 bases between them. The CDR3, as DNA: TGTGCCAGCTCCCAAAACTCCGAGACAGCCTTTAATGAAAAACTGTTTTTT. As protein: CASSQNSETAFNEKLFF.

This clone was counted a single time. This rearrangement joins TRBV5-1 to TRBJ1-6; the match to TRBD1 covers 9 bases. The CDR3 has 14 residues. V lost 0 bases, J lost 8 bases, and 0 bases stayed unmatched. Looked up from germline, CDR1 is SGHRS and CDR2 is YFSETQ. The chain's CDR3 is CASSLDRGHSPLHF. CDR3 DNA: TGCGCCAGCAGCTTGGACAGGGGGCATTCACCCCTCCACTTT.

This chain connects TRBV11-2 to TRBJ2-5, with D tentatively TRBD1 (8 bases). With 1 base removed from V and 5 bases from J, the gap between germline ends came to 14 bases. Germline V CDR1 and CDR2: SGHAT, FQNNGV. This CDR3 is 15 amino acids long. CDR3 nucleotide sequence: TGTGCCAGCAGCTTAGCCTACAGGGGGGGGGAGACCCAGTACTTC. Translated: CASSLAYRGGETQYF.

J is TRBJ1-1 and V is TRBV19; possible D gene TRBD1, 5 bases. Per the germline V gene, CDR1 is LNHDA and CDR2 is SQIVND (reference sequence). The CDR3 contains 14 residues. With 5 bases removed from V and 0 bases from J, the gap between germline ends came to 10 bases. The CDR3 DNA sequence: TGTGCCAGTAGTTCCGACAGCATGAACACTGAAGCTTTCTTT. This encodes CASSSDSMNTEAFF.

This sequence joins TRBV7-6 and TRBJ1-4; 12 nucleotides align to TRBD1. Germline-derived CDR1 and CDR2 are SGHVS and FNYEAQ. CDR3 size: 15 residues. After removal of 5 bases from V and 11 bases from J, the junction contained 9 bases not matched to a gene. The CDR3 loop reads CASSNSGTGGGKLFF. CDR3 sequence (DNA): TGTGCCAGCAGCAATTCCGGGACAGGGGGCGGGAAACTGTTTTTT.